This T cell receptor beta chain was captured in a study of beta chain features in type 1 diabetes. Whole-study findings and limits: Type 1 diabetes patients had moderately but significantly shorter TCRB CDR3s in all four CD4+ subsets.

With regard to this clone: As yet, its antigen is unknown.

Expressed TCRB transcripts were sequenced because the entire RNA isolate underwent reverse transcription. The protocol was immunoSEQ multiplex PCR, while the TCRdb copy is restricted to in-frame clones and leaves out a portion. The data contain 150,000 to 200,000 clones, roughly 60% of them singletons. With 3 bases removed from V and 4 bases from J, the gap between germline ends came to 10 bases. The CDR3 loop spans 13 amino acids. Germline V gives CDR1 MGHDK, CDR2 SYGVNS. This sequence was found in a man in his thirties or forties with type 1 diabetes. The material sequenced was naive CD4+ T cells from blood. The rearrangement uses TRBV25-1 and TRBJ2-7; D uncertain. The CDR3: CASSDVGIYEQYF. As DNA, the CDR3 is TGTGCCAGCAGTGATGTGGGGATATACGAGCAGTACTTC.